A single sample gave rise to the 4 T cell receptor beta chains below, sequenced in a study of blood T cell repertoires in COVID-19. Only in-frame clones appear in the TCRdb table, and some are missing; sequencing was by immunoSEQ multiplex PCR. The data contain roughly 200,000 clones, approximately 80% of them singletons. The sample consisted of peripheral blood. These receptors originate from a human donor in a cohort sampled during active COVID-19.

The V call is TRBV7-3, the J call TRBJ2-4; maybe TRBD2 (5 bases). The V gene's germline CDR1 is SGHTA and CDR2 FQGTGA. V gave up 8 bases and J gave up 0 bases, with 20 bases separating them. This CDR3 has 17 amino acids. DNA for the CDR3: TGTGCCAGCGCGGCAGGAGGAGGCCTTCTAGCCAAAAACATTCAGTACTTC. Translated: CASAAGGGLLAKNIQYF.

The chain links TRBV4-1 to TRBJ2-1; 16 nucleotides match TRBD2. The CDR3 consists of 15 residues. Germline CDR1 is MGHRA and CDR2 is YSYEKL. V shed 0 bases, J shed 16 bases, and the junction held 6 bases outside the gene matches. This CDR3 reads CASSQEGTSGGASFF. CDR3 sequence (DNA): TGCGCCAGCAGCCAAGAGGGGACTAGCGGGGGGGCGAGCTTCTTC.

This chain links TRBV6-1 with TRBJ1-1; no reliable D call. Per the germline V gene, CDR1 is MNHNS and CDR2 is SASEGT. V lost 2 bases to trimming and J lost 9 bases, with 13 bases between them. This CDR3 spans 13 amino acids. Here the CDR3 DNA reads TGTGCCAGCAGTGAACAGATTTTCGCTCAAGCTTTCTTT. It codes for CASSEQIFAQAFF.

V and J are TRBV10-3 and TRBJ1-5; D may be TRBD1 (6 bases). The CDR3 covers 13 residues. V lost 6 bases to trimming and J lost 8 bases, with 14 bases between them. The germline V gene has CDR1 ENHRY and CDR2 SYGVKD. The DNA for the CDR3 is TGTGCCATCAGCTCACAGGGCCCAGAGCCCCAGCATTTT. This gives the protein CAISSQGPEPQHF.